A single sample is the source of the 21 T cell receptor beta chains below, sequenced in a study of OX40 agonist ivuxolimab in advanced cancers. The assay was immunoSEQ multiplex PCR, and TCRdb's table has in-frame clones only and misses some. The data show approximately 47,000 clones, 80% to 90% seen once. The input for sequencing was CD4+ or CD8+ T cells sorted from blood, taken in a trial of the OX40 agonist ivuxolimab. The receptors shown here come from an adult with an advanced solid tumor such as melanoma, head and neck, liver or kidney cancer.

This sequence joins TRBV5-6 and TRBJ2-7, with D perhaps TRBD1 (6 bases). Trimming removed 0 bases from V and 0 bases from J, with 7 bases in between. The CDR3 loop spans 14 amino acids. Germline CDR1 is SGHDT and CDR2 is YYEEEE. CDR3 amino acids: CASSLGQVSYEQYF. The CDR3 bases are TGTGCCAGCAGCTTGGGACAGGTCTCCTACGAGCAGTACTTC.

Remarks on this clone: This specimen includes other DNA sequences encoding the same CDR3. The rearrangement uses TRBV6-5 and TRBJ1-2, with 9 bases fitting TRBD1. From germline, CDR1 is MNHEY and CDR2 SVGAGI. The CDR3 is 14 amino acids. Trimming removed 0 bases from V and 5 bases from J; junction bases left unmatched: 1. CDR3 loop: CASSYSTGGYGYTF. The CDR3 DNA follows: TGTGCCAGCAGTTACTCGACAGGGGGTTATGGCTACACCTTC.

The chain combines TRBV7-6 with TRBJ1-1; D gene unclear. Per the germline V gene, CDR1 is SGHVS and CDR2 is FNYEAQ. V was cut by 5 bases and J by 1 base, with 8 bases left in between. This CDR3 has 13 residues. The CDR3 spells CASSPGENTEAFF. As DNA, the CDR3 is TGTGCCAGCAGCCCAGGAGAGAACACTGAAGCTTTCTTT.

About this clone itself: The CDR3 carries no conserved terminal phenylalanine or tryptophan, so it likely arises from a read error. The DNA is left out, because the CDR3 cannot be placed on it with certainty; the CDR3 is given as TCRdb lists it. The chain joins TRBV19 to TRBJ1-1. Germline values: CDR1 LNHDA, CDR2 SQIVND (reference sequence). The CDR3 spans 11 amino acids, including both terminal residues. CDR3 in amino acids: CASSIGSWLIL.

This chain joins TRBV7-9 and TRBJ2-2, with no clear D. Germline CDR1 and CDR2: SEHNR and FQNEAQ (reference sequence). V was pared by 5 bases and J by 0 bases, with 7 bases between. This CDR3 is 14 amino acids long. The CDR3 spells CASSPYSNTGELFF. CDR3 coding DNA: TGTGCCAGCAGCCCCTATTCGAACACCGGGGAGCTGTTTTTT.

The chain joins TRBV27 to TRBJ1-5; D gene uncertain. CDR3 length equals 13 residues. Trimming cost V 3 bases and J 6 bases, with 9 bases left between them. Germline lookup yields CDR1 MNHEY and CDR2 SMNVEV (reference sequence). The CDR3 region is CASSFGLGQPQHF. The CDR3 bases are TGTGCCAGCAGTTTTGGACTCGGTCAGCCCCAGCATTTT.

The chain recombines TRBV11-3 with TRBJ2-7; D remains ambiguous. Trimming shortened V by 1 base and J by 0 bases, and 10 bases separated the two germline ends. CDR1 and CDR2 (germline): SGHNT, YENEEA. This CDR3 is 15 amino acids long. This chain's CDR3 is CASSLVGQSSYEQYF. The DNA for the CDR3 is TGTGCCAGCAGCTTAGTGGGCCAGAGCTCCTACGAGCAGTACTTC.

The J gene is TRBJ2-7, the V gene TRBV11-2, with no clear D. The V end was cut by 2 bases, the J end by 3 bases, with 5 bases between. From germline, CDR1 is SGHAT and CDR2 FQNNGV. This CDR3 is built from 12 residues. For the CDR3, the DNA is TGTGCCAGCAGCTTATCAGACTACGAGCAGTACTTC. Translating gives CASSLSDYEQYF.

The chain links TRBV11-3 to TRBJ2-5; D call uncertain. V was cut by 4 bases and J by 6 bases, with 12 bases left in between. The CDR3 has 13 amino acids. Germline V gene sequence: CDR1 SGHNT, CDR2 YENEEA. The CDR3 DNA follows: TGTGCCAGCAGCTCTAGAGACGGAAAGACCCAGTACTTC. Translating gives CASSSRDGKTQYF.

The gene calls are TRBV7-8 and TRBJ2-1, with TRBD2 matching over 14 bases. V lost 1 base, J lost 9 bases, and 11 bases stayed unmatched. This CDR3 contains 18 residues. Per the germline V gene, CDR1 is SGHVS and CDR2 is FQNEAQ. The chain's CDR3 is CASSLVNPGTSGSGEQFF. In DNA, the CDR3 is TGTGCCAGCAGCTTAGTTAACCCTGGGACTAGCGGGAGTGGTGAGCAGTTCTTC.

The CDR3 protein is CASSEDGTPIFHTEAFF. The CDR3 DNA sequence: TGTGCCAGCAGCGAAGACGGGACACCGATATTTCACACTGAAGCTTTCTTT. This sequence joins TRBV9 and TRBJ1-1; D is perhaps TRBD1 (6 bases). The germline V gene encodes CDR1 SGDLS and CDR2 YYNGEE. The length of the CDR3 is 17 residues. V was clipped by 3 bases and J by 3 bases, with 21 bases between them. Combining the CDR3 with reference TRBV9 and TRBJ1-1 gives the whole variable domain DSGVTQTPKHLITATGQRVTLRCSPRSGDLSVYWYQQSLDQGLQFLIQYYNGEERAKGNILERFSAQQFPDLHSELNLSSLELGDSALYFCASSEDGTPIFHTEAFFGQGTRLTVV.

The V gene is TRBV7-8, the J gene TRBJ2-4; perhaps TRBD1 as D (6 bases). V dropped 4 bases and J dropped 8 bases, with 15 bases sitting between them. The length of the CDR3 is 14 residues. The germline V gene has CDR1 SGHVS and CDR2 FQNEAQ. The chain's CDR3 is CASSSRQAQDIQYF. The CDR3 coding sequence is TGTGCCAGCAGCTCTAGACAGGCTCAGGACATTCAGTACTTC.

This clone was detected once. V gene TRBV6-5 combines with J gene TRBJ1-2, with D maybe TRBD1 (5 bases). The germline V gene encodes CDR1 MNHEY and CDR2 SVGAGI. The V end was cut by 6 bases, the J end by 4 bases, with 18 bases between. The CDR3 length is 15 residues. CDR3 sequence reads: CASSETGTSGYGYTF. CDR3 nucleotides: TGTGCCAGCAGCGAAACCGGGACCTCCGGCTATGGCTACACCTTC.

In DNA, the CDR3 is TGCGCCAGCAGCTTGGGTGTCAAGGGGGGAACCTACGAGCAGTACTTC. Amino acid sequence: CASSLGVKGGTYEQYF. The rearrangement uses TRBV5-1 and TRBJ2-7; possibly TRBD1 or TRBD2 for D (6 bases each). Trimming took off 0 bases at V and 2 bases at J, with 15 bases between the two ends. The length of the CDR3 is 16 residues. CDR1 is SGHRS, CDR2 YFSETQ, per germline.

The rearrangement links TRBV7-6 to TRBJ1-2; the D gene is possibly TRBD1 (6 bases). The CDR3 length is 14 residues. Looked up from germline, CDR1 is SGHVS and CDR2 is FNYEAQ. V was shortened by 6 bases and J by 8 bases, with 19 bases between the two germline ends. The CDR3 DNA reads as TGTGCCAGCAGTCCCTTCGGGGGGGGCCCGGGCTACACCTTC. Translation: CASSPFGGGPGYTF.

This clone was recorded many times. The V gene is TRBV6-5, the J gene TRBJ2-7; 8 bases map to TRBD1. CDR1 and CDR2 (germline): MNHEY, SVGAGI. Losses at the gene ends were 4 bases for V and 4 bases for J; bases not matched to a gene: 6. The CDR3 is 14 residues long. Here the CDR3 DNA reads TGTGCCAGCAGTTCAACAGGGGGACCGTACGAGCAGTACTTC. Its translation is CASSSTGGPYEQYF.

The chain uses TRBV10-3 and TRBJ1-5; D unclear. V lost 3 bases and J lost 0, with 15 bases in between. CDR3 length: 17 residues. Germline V CDR1 and CDR2: ENHRY, SYGVKD. The CDR3 sequence: CAISESTGINSNQPQHF. CDR3 nucleotides: TGTGCCATCAGTGAATCGACGGGGATCAATAGCAATCAGCCCCAGCATTTT.

The rearrangement joins TRBV7-9 to TRBJ1-2; no clear D. In germline, CDR1 is SEHNR, CDR2 FQNEAQ (reference sequence). The V end lost 3 bases, the J end lost 10 bases, and 3 bases lay between the germline ends. This CDR3 spans 9 amino acids. CDR3 bases: TGTGCCAGCAGCTTCCCCTACACCTTC. Its translation is CASSFPYTF. The full variable domain, its missing parts supplied by reference TRBV7-9 and TRBJ1-2, is DTGVSQNPRHKITKRGQNVTFRCDPISEHNRLYWYRQTLGQGPEFLTYFQNEAQLEKSRLLSDRFSAERPKGSFSTLEIQRTEQGDSAMYLCASSFPYTFGSGTRLTVV.

The CDR3 DNA follows: TGTGCCATCAGTGAGGGCCCGAAGCAGGCCTCCTCCTACGAGCAGTACTTC. Amino acid sequence: CAISEGPKQASSYEQYF. This chain connects TRBV10-3 to TRBJ2-7, with D uncertain. CDR1 and CDR2 (germline): ENHRY, SYGVKD. This CDR3 is built from 17 residues. The V gene lost 2 bases and the J gene lost 0 bases, with 17 bases spanning the gap.

The V gene is TRBV15, the J gene TRBJ2-1; D is unresolved. The CDR3 contains 14 residues. Trimming pared 3 bases from V and 2 bases from J, leaving 8 bases between. From germline, CDR1 is LNHNV and CDR2 YYDKDF (reference sequence). CDR3 sequence: CATSSVGTYNEQFF. CDR3 in DNA: TGTGCCACCAGCAGCGTTGGGACCTACAATGAGCAGTTCTTC.

The chain uses TRBV27 and TRBJ2-7, with 7 bases lining up with TRBD2. The CDR3 spans 17 residues. J lost 0 bases, V lost 4 bases, and 12 bases had no gene match. CDR1 and CDR2 from the germline V gene are MNHEY and SMNVEV (reference sequence). The CDR3 coding sequence is TGTGCCAGCAGTTCCCCCTCCCTAGCGGCTTTCTCCTACGAGCAGTACTTC. It translates to CASSSPSLAAFSYEQYF.